This is a list of T cell receptor beta chains from one sample in a study of neoadjuvant anti-PD-1 for oral cavity cancer. The protocol was immunoSEQ multiplex PCR, while the TCRdb copy is restricted to in-frame clones and leaves out a portion. Found here are approximately 13,000 clones, about 74% of them singletons; the top ten hold less than 3%. The sample was PBMCs, taken after nivolumab (anti-PD-1) treatment. These receptors all stem from a person between 40 and 80 years old with oral cavity squamous cell carcinoma. The CDR3 runs from the conserved cysteine through the conserved F or W. A D gene is named only where the DNA matches it firmly. Where a row states a size, it is once, few, many or the class of an expanded clone; other rows omit it.

V gene	D gene	clone size	J gene	CDR3 DNA	CDR3 protein
TRBV9	.	.	TRBJ2-3	TGTGCCAGCAGCGTAGGGGAACCTGGCGGCACAGATACGCAGTATTTT	CASSVGEPGGTDTQYF
TRBV9	TRBD1	.	TRBJ1-2	TGTGCCAGCAGCAACACCGGGACAGTACGATATGGCTACACCTTC	CASSNTGTVRYGYTF
TRBV5-4	.	.	TRBJ2-3	TGTGCCAGCTCGTCCCTCGGTGGAGATACGCAGTATTTT	CASSSLGGDTQYF
TRBV4-2	TRBD2	.	TRBJ2-1	TGTGCCAGCAGCCAAGGGTCGGGACTAGCGGCTTACAATGAGCAGTTCTTC	CASSQGSGLAAYNEQFF
TRBV4-1	.	once	TRBJ2-3	TGCGCCAGCAGCCAAGCGGACTACGGAGATACGCAGTATTTT	CASSQADYGDTQYF
TRBV7-2	.	.	TRBJ1-2	TGTGCCAGCAGCCTACCGAGAGCAACAGGGAATGGCTACACCTTC	CASSLPRATGNGYTF
TRBV10-1	TRBD2	.	TRBJ2-3	TGCGCCAGCAGTGAGTCGGGGAGCGGGGGAGGGACAGATACGCAGTATTTT	CASSESGSGGGTDTQYF
TRBV15	TRBD2	once	TRBJ2-7	TGTGCCACCAGCCCCCGACTAGCGGGAGGGGGAAGCGGCCACGAGCAGTACTTC	CATSPRLAGGGSGHEQYF
TRBV9	.	.	TRBJ2-7	TGTGCCAGCAGCGTCAGGGACACCCCCTCCTACGAGCAGTACTTC	CASSVRDTPSYEQYF
TRBV25-1	TRBD2	.	TRBJ2-1	TGTGCCAGCAGTGCCCGGACTAGCGGTTACAATGAGCAGTTCTTC	CASSARTSGYNEQFF
TRBV30	.	.	TRBJ1-2	TGTGCCTGGAGTGTACTAGGGGAACTATATGGCTACACCTTC	CAWSVLGELYGYTF
TRBV10-3	.	.	TRBJ2-2	TGTGCCATCAGCCCTCGGGACCCCGAGAACACCGGGGAGCTGTTTTTT	CAISPRDPENTGELFF
TRBV6-6	.	.	TRBJ2-1	TGTGCCAGCAGTTTATTGTTGGATCTGCGTGCTGAGCAGTTCTTC	CASSLLLDLRAEQFF
TRBV6-5	.	.	TRBJ1-1	TGTGCCAGCAGTTACAGACCGCGGAACACTGAAGCTTTCTTT	CASSYRPRNTEAFF
TRBV2	TRBD1	.	TRBJ2-1	TGTGCCAGCAGTGGGGGGACAGGGGAAGTTCGGGACTACAATGAGCAGTTCTTC	CASSGGTGEVRDYNEQFF
TRBV5-1	.	.	TRBJ1-2	TGCGCCAGCAGCTTGCAAGGCGGGTATGGCTACACCTTC	CASSLQGGYGYTF
TRBV6-1	TRBD1	few	TRBJ1-2	TGTGCCAGCTCATGGGACAGCGGCTATGGCTACACCTTC	CASSWDSGYGYTF
TRBV7-6	TRBD2	.	TRBJ2-7	TGTGCCAGCAGCTTAGCAAGCGGGAGCTCCTACGAGCAGTACTTC	CASSLASGSSYEQYF
TRBV30	.	few	TRBJ2-7	TGTGCCTGGAGTGTAGCAGGGCGGGGCACCTACGAGCAGTACTTC	CAWSVAGRGTYEQYF
TRBV29-1	.	.	TRBJ2-7	TGCAGCGTTTTCGACAGTACCTTGAGCTCCTACGAGCAGTACTTC	CSVFDSTLSSYEQYF
TRBV30	TRBD1	.	TRBJ1-2	TGTGCCTGGAGCCCAGGGCGGACAGGGAATCACTATGGCTACACCTTC	CAWSPGRTGNHYGYTF
TRBV9	.	.	TRBJ2-5	TGTGCCAGCAGCGTAGGGGCTAGCTTGGGCGAAGAGACCCAGTACTTC	CASSVGASLGEETQYF
TRBV25-1	TRBD2	.	TRBJ2-2	TGTGCCAGCAGTGACTTGGGACTAGCGACAACCGGGGAGCTGTTTTTT	CASSDLGLATTGELFF
TRBV5-1	TRBD2	.	TRBJ2-1	TGCGCCAGCAGCTCGGGACTAGCGGGAGGGAGTGAGCAGTTCTTC	CASSSGLAGGSEQFF
TRBV19	.	once	TRBJ1-2	TGTGCCAGTAGTATGGGAAGGGCCGATGGCTACACCTTC	CASSMGRADGYTF
TRBV6-5	.	.	TRBJ2-1	TGTGCCAGCAGTTACTCTCTAGCCCCTGAGCAGTTCTTC	CASSYSLAPEQFF
TRBV9	.	.	TRBJ1-3	TGTGCCAGCAGCGTAGGCACCAGCTCTGGAAACACCATATATTTT	CASSVGTSSGNTIYF
TRBV27	.	.	TRBJ2-2	TGTGCCAGCAGTTCCAATTACAGAGAAAACACCGGGGAGCTGTTTTTT	CASSSNYRENTGELFF
TRBV28	.	once	TRBJ2-3	TGTGCCAGCAGTCACAGGGTTATTGGCACAGATACGCAGTATTTT	CASSHRVIGTDTQYF
TRBV6-6	.	.	TRBJ1-3	TGTGCCAGCCGGCAGGGGGGAAACACCATATATTTT	CASRQGGNTIYF
TRBV6-6	.	.	TRBJ2-5	TGTGCCAGCAGTTTAGTCAGGGAACAGACCCAGTACTTC	CASSLVREQTQYF
TRBV30	.	few	TRBJ1-5	TGTGCCTGGAGTCTGCCGAATCAGCCCCAGCATTTT	CAWSLPNQPQHF
TRBV9	.	.	TRBJ1-1	TGTGCCAGCAGCGTTGAAGAGGCCCTAACTGAAGCTTTCTTT	CASSVEEALTEAFF
TRBV2	TRBD1	.	TRBJ1-2	TGTGCCAGCAGAGCCGGGACAGGACTACGGGGGACCTTC	CASRAGTGLRGTF
TRBV5-1	TRBD2	.	TRBJ2-5	TGCGCCAGCAGCTTGGCCCTAGCGGGAGGTACGGAGACCCAGTACTTC	CASSLALAGGTETQYF
TRBV6-6	.	.	TRBJ1-5	TGTGCCAGCACCGACAGGATCAGCAATCAGCCCCAGCATTTT	CASTDRISNQPQHF
TRBV4-1	.	few	TRBJ1-5	TGCGCCAGCAGCCAAGAGGGCAGCAATCAGCCCCAGCATTTT	CASSQEGSNQPQHF
TRBV7-9	.	.	TRBJ2-7	TGTGCCAGCAGCCCTGGACTTTCCTACGAGCAGTACTTC	CASSPGLSYEQYF
TRBV6-5	.	few	TRBJ1-1	TGTGCCAGCAGAACGGTAGGAGAAGCTTTCTTT	CASRTVGEAFF
TRBV5-1	TRBD1	.	TRBJ2-5	TGCGCCAGCAGCTCCGGACAGGAAGGAGAGACCCAGTACTTC	CASSSGQEGETQYF
TRBV2	.	few	TRBJ1-2	TGTGCCAGCAGTGAAGCTGGCAGGGGCAGAGGCTATGGCTACACCTTC	CASSEAGRGRGYGYTF
TRBV19	TRBD1	.	TRBJ1-3	TGTGCCAGTAGTATCTGGGACAGTTCCTCTGGAAACACCATATATTTT	CASSIWDSSSGNTIYF
TRBV5-1	.	.	TRBJ1-1	TGCGCCAGCAGCACTCTGGACACCAACACTGAAGCTTTCTTT	CASSTLDTNTEAFF